These 10 T cell receptor beta chains were all obtained from the same sample, sequenced in a study of blood T cell repertoires in COVID-19 (dated by TCRdb to 2020 to 2021). Library generation was performed with the immunoSEQ multiplex PCR assay. The table comes from immuneACCESS by way of TCRdb, which keeps in-frame sequences with V and J called. Part of the clones is missing from these tables; in studies checked, under half for an unresolved V gene and the rest for unknown reasons. In all, the sample holds approximately 270,000 clones, and approximately 83% of those were seen once. Approximately 11% of the sample is held by the ten biggest clonotypes. The sequenced sample was peripheral blood. The receptor source for this set is a woman in her 70s with acute or convalescent COVID-19.

On this clone: This same CDR3 is encoded by further DNA sequences in the sample. The CDR3: CATSRGGSTDTQYF. In nucleotides, the CDR3 is TGTGCCACCAGCAGGGGGGGGAGCACAGATACGCAGTATTTT. The chain links TRBV15 to TRBJ2-3; the match to TRBD2 covers 7 bases. The CDR3 is 14 amino acids. Looked up from germline, CDR1 is LNHNV and CDR2 is YYDKDF (reference sequence). V gave up 3 bases and J gave up 0 bases; unmatched junction bases: 0.

The genes are TRBV7-2 and TRBJ2-1; D remains ambiguous. V was pared by 2 bases and J by 4 bases, with 12 bases between. The germline V gene has CDR1 SGHTA and CDR2 FQGNSA. The CDR3 consists of 15 residues. The CDR3 region is CASSLSQYSYNEQFF. The CDR3 DNA is TGTGCCAGCAGCTTAAGCCAATACTCATACAATGAGCAGTTCTTC.

This clone has only one observation. A read error may produce the germline difference seen at one junction end. V is TRBV7-2 and J is TRBJ1-3; D gene uncertain. The CDR3 consists of 13 residues. Germline V gene lookup returns CDR1 SGHTA and CDR2 FQGNSA. In DNA form, the CDR3 reads TGTGCCAGCACCTTATCGGGAGGAAACACCATATATTTT. Amino acid sequence: CASTLSGGNTIYF.

This clone occurred once. This chain connects TRBV10-3 to TRBJ2-2; the match to TRBD1 covers 10 bases. The germline V gene encodes CDR1 ENHRY and CDR2 SYGVKD. V lost 11 bases and J lost 6; bases outside the gene matches: 9. The CDR3 contains 14 residues. As DNA, the CDR3 is TGTGCCGGGGGAACCGGGACAGGGGCCGGGGAGCTGTTTTTT. This encodes CAGGTGTGAGELFF.

The J gene is TRBJ1-2, the V gene TRBV5-1, with D possibly TRBD1 on 5 matching bases. Germline lookup yields CDR1 SGHRS and CDR2 YFSETQ. Trimming cost V 0 bases and J 3 bases, with 9 bases left between them. The length of the CDR3 is 14 residues. CDR3 loop: CASSLGTRDYGYTF. CDR3 nucleotides: TGCGCCAGCAGCTTGGGGACAAGGGACTATGGCTACACCTTC.

This clone was observed a single time. This sequence joins TRBV7-7 and TRBJ2-2; 7 bases are a match to TRBD1. CDR3 length: 15 amino acids. Per the germline V gene, CDR1 is SSHAT and CDR2 is FNYEAQ (reference sequence). The junction had 4 bases not matched to a gene; V was cut back by 6 bases and J by 0 bases. The CDR3 loop is CASSWDSSNTGELFF. As DNA, the CDR3 is TGTGCCAGCAGTTGGGACAGCTCGAACACCGGGGAGCTGTTTTTT.

This clone came up a few times. Other DNA sequences from this sample encode an identical CDR3 as well. This chain joins TRBV18 and TRBJ1-3; TRBD1 matches 7 bases. The trim removed 6 bases at V and 4 bases at J, leaving 6 bases unmatched. Per the germline V gene, CDR1 is KGHSH and CDR2 is LQKENI. The CDR3 loop spans 14 amino acids. Here the CDR3 reads CASSPTGSGNTIYF. The CDR3 DNA reads as TGTGCCAGCTCGCCGACAGGGTCCGGAAACACCATATATTTT.

The chain uses TRBV5-6 and TRBJ1-1; TRBD1 might be the D (6 bases). The CDR3 is 13 residues long. The V and J ends lost 1 base and 10 bases respectively, with 14 bases between them. CDR1 SGHDT and CDR2 YYEEEE come from the germline V gene. The CDR3 nucleotides read TGTGCCAGCAGCTTGCAACAGGGTTGGGGAGCTTTCTTT. Translated: CASSLQQGWGAFF.

The gene calls are TRBV5-1 and TRBJ2-3; no clear D gene. The CDR3 sequence is 14 residues long. Germline CDR1 SGHRS, CDR2 YFSETQ. V lost 0 bases to trimming and J lost 6 bases, with 11 bases between them. The CDR3 DNA follows: TGCGCCAGCAGCTTGGAGAGGCAGTATGATACGCAGTATTTT. It codes for CASSLERQYDTQYF.

The chain links TRBV3-1 (or the pseudogene TRBV3-2) to TRBJ2-7, with D maybe TRBD1 (5 bases). CDR3 length: 13 residues. Per germline, CDR1 LGHDT and CDR2 YNNKEL (reference sequence). V was clipped by 6 bases and J by 3 bases, with 12 bases between them. The CDR3 sequence is CASSLQGLYEQYF. As DNA, the CDR3 is TGTGCCAGCAGTCTTCAGGGCCTCTACGAGCAGTACTTC.